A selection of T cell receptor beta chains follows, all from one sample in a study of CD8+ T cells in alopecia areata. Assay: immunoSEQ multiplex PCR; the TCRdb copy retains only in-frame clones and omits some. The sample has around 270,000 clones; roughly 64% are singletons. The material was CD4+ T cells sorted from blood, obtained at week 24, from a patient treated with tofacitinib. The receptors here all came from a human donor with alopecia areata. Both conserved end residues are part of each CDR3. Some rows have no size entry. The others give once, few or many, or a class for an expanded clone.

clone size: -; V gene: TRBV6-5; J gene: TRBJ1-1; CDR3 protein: CASSYTLTRGNTEAFF
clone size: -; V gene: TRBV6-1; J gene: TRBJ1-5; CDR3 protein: CASSAQKGQPQHF
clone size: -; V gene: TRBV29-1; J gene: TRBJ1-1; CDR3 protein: CSVRGTAEAFF
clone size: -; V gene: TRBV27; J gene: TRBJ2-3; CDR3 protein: CASSLNRVSTDTQYF
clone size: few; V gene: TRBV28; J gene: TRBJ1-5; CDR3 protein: CASRRPGRDQPQHF
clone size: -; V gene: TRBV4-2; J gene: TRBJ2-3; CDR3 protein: CASSHFPRTSGNTDTQYF
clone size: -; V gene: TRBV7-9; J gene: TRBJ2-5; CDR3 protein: CASSLRTSGGQQETQYF
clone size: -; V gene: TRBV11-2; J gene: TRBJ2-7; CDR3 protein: CASSSLAGISYEQYF
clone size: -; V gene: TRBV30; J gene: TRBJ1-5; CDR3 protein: CVGQNSNQPQHF
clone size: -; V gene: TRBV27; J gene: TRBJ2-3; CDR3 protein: CASSLRTFTDTQYF